These 27 T cell receptor beta chains were all obtained from the same sample, sequenced in a study of blood T cell repertoires in COVID-19. The assay was immunoSEQ multiplex PCR, and TCRdb's table has in-frame clones only and misses some. The sample includes 400,000 to 550,000 clones, around 89% of them seen just once. Input material: peripheral blood. The receptors shown here come from a woman in her twenties or thirties with acute or convalescent COVID-19.

Written as DNA, the CDR3 is TGTGCCTGGAGTGTACCAGCGGGGGGCCGTATAAAATACAATGAGCAGTTCTTC. Protein sequence: CAWSVPAGGRIKYNEQFF. The chain combines TRBV30 with TRBJ2-1; 9 bases agree with TRBD2. This CDR3 comprises 18 residues. Per the germline V gene, CDR1 is GTSNPN and CDR2 is SVGIG (reference sequence). J lost 4 bases, V lost 0 bases, and 13 bases had no gene match.

The chain is built from TRBV7-9 and TRBJ1-4, with 7 bases aligning to TRBD1. V lost 6 bases to trimming and J lost 4 bases; unmatched junction nucleotides: 5. This CDR3 is built from 14 residues. The germline V gene has CDR1 SEHNR and CDR2 FQNEAQ (reference sequence). The CDR3 DNA is TGTGCCAGCAGAACGGGACAGATTAATGAAAAACTGTTTTTT. Translating it yields CASRTGQINEKLFF.

This clone was recorded a few times. The rearrangement links TRBV5-5 to TRBJ2-1; maybe TRBD2 (5 bases). The CDR3 sequence is 15 residues long. Trimming cost V 4 bases and J 0 bases, with 11 bases left between them. Germline assignment: CDR1 SGHKS and CDR2 YYEKEE (reference sequence). The CDR3 DNA reads as TGTGCCAGCAGCCTAGCAGTTGGCTCCTACAATGAGCAGTTCTTC. Its protein product is CASSLAVGSYNEQFF.

This chain joins TRBV7-8 and TRBJ2-5; 12 bases are a match to TRBD2. This CDR3 spans 15 amino acids. Trimming took 5 bases from V and 5 from J; bases not matched to a gene: 6. The germline V gene encodes CDR1 SGHVS and CDR2 FQNEAQ. DNA for the CDR3: TGTGCCAGCAGCCCGACTAGCGGGGGCTGGGAGACCCAGTACTTC. It is translated as CASSPTSGGWETQYF.

The chain has TRBV19 and TRBJ2-1, with 8 nucleotides matching TRBD2. Trimming at V came to 8 bases and at J to 7 bases, leaving 4 bases not matched to a gene. The CDR3 sequence is 12 residues long. Germline V gene sequence: CDR1 LNHDA, CDR2 SQIVND (reference sequence). The CDR3 nucleotides read TGTGCCAGTGCGGGGGGATGGAATGAGCAGTTCTTC. It specifies CASAGGWNEQFF.

The rearrangement joins TRBV29-1 to TRBJ1-1; 9 bases are a match to TRBD1. CDR1 and CDR2 (germline): SQVTM, ANQGSEA. V shed 5 bases and J 5 bases; nucleotides not matched to a gene: 6. The CDR3 runs to 13 residues. This chain's CDR3 is CSVPDRGGTEAFF. CDR3 in DNA: TGCAGCGTTCCGGACAGGGGTGGGACTGAAGCTTTCTTT. Filled out from reference TRBV29-1 and TRBJ1-1, the complete variable domain reads SAVISQKPSRDICQRGTSLTIQCQVDSQVTMMFWYRQQPGQSLTLIATANQGSEATYESGFVIDKFPISRPNLTFSTLTVSNMSPEDSSIYLCSVPDRGGTEAFFGQGTRLTVV.

The chain recombines TRBV6-1 with TRBJ2-5; TRBD1 matches 7 bases. After removal of 3 bases from V and 5 bases from J, the junction contained 9 bases not matched to a gene. The CDR3 extends over 15 amino acids. Germline V gives CDR1 MNHNS, CDR2 SASEGT. CDR3 coding DNA: TGTGCCAGCAGTGAGTCGCGTTTAGGGGGCGAGACCCAGTACTTC. Amino acid sequence: CASSESRLGGETQYF.

This chain joins TRBV27 and TRBJ1-6; D perhaps matches TRBD1 (5 bases). The germline V gene has CDR1 MNHEY and CDR2 SMNVEV (reference sequence). This CDR3 has 17 amino acids. Trimming cost V 5 bases and J 5 bases, with 19 bases left between them. The CDR3 coding sequence is TGTGCCAGCAGTCTTACAGGCCTCCTTTGGGATAATTCACCCCTCCACTTT. Protein product: CASSLTGLLWDNSPLHF.

This chain's CDR3 is CASSSGQGVQTQYF. DNA for the CDR3: TGTGCCAGCAGCTCCGGACAGGGGGTTCAGACCCAGTACTTC. The rearrangement joins TRBV7-3 to TRBJ2-5; TRBD1 matches at 10 bases. Germline lookup yields CDR1 SGHTA and CDR2 FQGTGA. After removal of 4 bases from V and 6 bases from J, the junction contained 5 bases not matched to a gene. There are 14 residues in the CDR3.

This chain links TRBV9 with TRBJ2-7; 14 bases line up with TRBD2. The CDR3 extends over 15 amino acids. Germline V gene data show CDR1 as SGDLS and CDR2 as YYNGEE. The junction had 5 bases not matched to a gene; V was cut back by 3 bases and J by 6 bases. DNA of the CDR3: TGTGCCAGCAGCGAGACTAGCGGGGGGGTCTCCGAGCAGTACTTC. As protein: CASSETSGGVSEQYF. The whole variable domain, remainder taken from reference TRBV9 and TRBJ2-7, is DSGVTQTPKHLITATGQRVTLRCSPRSGDLSVYWYQQSLDQGLQFLIQYYNGEERAKGNILERFSAQQFPDLHSELNLSSLELGDSALYFCASSETSGGVSEQYFGPGTRLTVT.

The chain combines TRBV23-1 with TRBJ2-7; possible D gene TRBD1, 6 bases. TRBV23-1 is an ORF, and what it does is uncertain. The length of the CDR3 is 17 residues. Between the trimmed V and J ends, which lost 7 bases and 3 bases, there was a span of 25 bases. CDR3 sequence (DNA): TGCGCCAGCACCCAATGGGCCCGGCGCAGGGACATCTACGAGCAGTACTTC. Translation: CASTQWARRRDIYEQYF.

This rearrangement joins TRBV10-3 to TRBJ2-5, with 8 positions matching TRBD1. CDR1 ENHRY and CDR2 SYGVKD come from the germline V gene. V dropped 9 bases and J dropped 4; count of bases not matched to a gene: 19. CDR3 size: 17 residues. CDR3 DNA: TGTGCCATAAAGAGATCCCGACAGGGGAAGTGTGGAGAGACCCAGTACTTC. Residues: CAIKRSRQGKCGETQYF.

V is TRBV7-2 and J is TRBJ2-3; 8 bases are shared with TRBD2. The CDR3 has 14 amino acids. Germline lookup yields CDR1 SGHTA and CDR2 FQGNSA. V lost 5 bases to trimming and J lost 4 bases; unmatched junction nucleotides: 5. CDR3 sequence: CASSPSGGPDTQYF. The CDR3, as DNA: TGTGCCAGCAGCCCCTCGGGGGGGCCAGATACGCAGTATTTT.

This sequence joins TRBV7-2 and TRBJ1-1; TRBD1 matches 9 bases. The CDR3 runs to 14 residues. J gave up 6 bases and V 4 bases, and 6 bases lay outside the gene matches. Germline loops: CDR1 SGHTA, CDR2 FQGNSA. The DNA of the CDR3 is TGTGCCAGCAGCTACAGGGGGCTAGCTGCTGAAGCTTTCTTT. Protein product: CASSYRGLAAEAFF.

This chain uses TRBV5-6 with TRBJ2-1; D is perhaps TRBD2 (6 bases). Germline V gene data show CDR1 as SGHDT and CDR2 as YYEEEE. V lost 4 bases and J lost 4, with 21 bases in between. The CDR3 is made up of 17 amino acids. The CDR3 DNA is TGTGCCAGCAGCAAAAGTGCCGACGGGGGATATTACAATGAGCAGTTCTTC. It translates to CASSKSADGGYYNEQFF.

A note on this clone: The sample holds other DNA sequences that translate to the same CDR3. In DNA form, the CDR3 reads TGTGCCAGCAGTTACGACAGAAACACCGGGGAGCTGTTTTTT. It codes for CASSYDRNTGELFF. The rearrangement uses TRBV6-5 and TRBJ2-2; tentatively, D is TRBD1 (5 bases). The CDR3 is 14 residues long. Per the germline V gene, CDR1 is MNHEY and CDR2 is SVGAGI. Trimming cost V 2 bases and J 2 bases, with 6 bases left between them.

The chain links TRBV7-2 to TRBJ2-1; D unclear. This CDR3 spans 15 amino acids. The ends were cut back, 1 base at V and 2 bases at J, with 9 bases in the middle. The V gene's germline CDR1 is SGHTA and CDR2 FQGNSA. The CDR3 sequence is CASSLGAAPYNEQFF. The CDR3 bases are TGTGCCAGCAGCTTAGGTGCGGCCCCCTACAATGAGCAGTTCTTC. The whole variable domain, filled in from reference TRBV7-2 and TRBJ2-1, reads GAGVSQSPSNKVTEKGKDVELRCDPISGHTALYWYRQSLGQGLEFLIYFQGNSAPDKSGLPSDRFSAERTGGSVSTLTIQRTQQEDSAVYLCASSLGAAPYNEQFFGPGTRLTVL.

The chain is built from TRBV6-1 and TRBJ1-5, with 8 nucleotides matching TRBD1. Trimming took 4 bases from V and 5 from J; bases not matched to a gene: 10. Looked up from germline, CDR1 is MNHNS and CDR2 is SASEGT. CDR3 length: 16 residues. In DNA form, the CDR3 reads TGTGCCAGCAGTGGTTCCAGGACAGGGTCTTATCAGCCCCAGCATTTT. Protein sequence: CASSGSRTGSYQPQHF.

This chain connects TRBV12-3 or TRBV12-4 to TRBJ1-5; D not resolved. Between the trimmed V and J ends, which lost 6 bases and 3 bases, there was a span of 9 bases. This CDR3 comprises 13 residues. The CDR3 is CASSPNNNQPQHF. CDR3 in DNA: TGTGCCAGCAGCCCAAACAACAATCAGCCCCAGCATTTT.

This chain uses TRBV13 with TRBJ1-1; TRBD1 agrees at 9 bases. This CDR3 comprises 16 residues. Germline CDR1 is PRHDT and CDR2 is FYEKMQ (reference sequence). After removal of 1 base from V and 7 bases from J, the junction contained 10 bases not matched to a gene. The CDR3 region is CASSLAGTGRRGEAFF. The CDR3 region has the DNA TGTGCCAGCAGCTTAGCCGGGACAGGGCGGAGGGGTGAAGCTTTCTTT.

This clone was observed a single time. The chain recombines TRBV6-6 with TRBJ2-7; D is perhaps TRBD1 (5 bases). Germline CDR1 and CDR2: MNHNY and SVGAGI (reference sequence). Trimming pared 3 bases from V and 4 bases from J, leaving 16 bases between. This CDR3 region has 15 residues. For the CDR3, the DNA is TGTGCCAGCAGTTATGGCTGGGGCGAAGGGTACGAGCAGTACTTC. Its protein is CASSYGWGEGYEQYF.

V usage is TRBV20-1 and J usage is TRBJ2-1, with 10 bases that match TRBD2. This CDR3 region has 15 residues. Germline V gives CDR1 DFQATT, CDR2 SNEGSKA (reference sequence). V trimming: 4 bases; J trimming: 8 bases; junction bases outside the gene matches: 11. The CDR3 loop is CSANDASGGVYEQFF. The DNA of the CDR3 is TGCAGTGCTAATGACGCTAGCGGGGGAGTCTATGAGCAGTTCTTC.

For this clone: Other nucleotide sequences in the sample specify the same CDR3. The V gene is TRBV6-5, the J gene TRBJ1-1, with a weak D call TRBD1 (6 bases). This CDR3 has 14 residues. Germline V gives CDR1 MNHEY, CDR2 SVGAGI. Trimming stripped 5 bases from V and 8 bases from J, with 18 bases between. CDR3 nucleotides: TGTGCCAGCAGTCCCGGGGGGGCGGGCATGGAAGCTTTCTTT. Its translation is CASSPGGAGMEAFF.

V and J are TRBV7-3 and TRBJ2-1, with D perhaps TRBD2 (5 bases). The CDR3 has 13 residues. Looked up from germline, CDR1 is SGHTA and CDR2 is FQGTGA. V was pared by 5 bases and J by 7 bases, with 12 bases between. The CDR3: CASSGTRGNEQFF. In DNA form, the CDR3 reads TGTGCCAGCAGCGGAACAAGAGGGAATGAGCAGTTCTTC.

The chain is built from TRBV9 and TRBJ2-5, with D tentatively TRBD1 (6 bases). CDR3 size: 15 residues. CDR1 and CDR2 from the germline V gene are SGDLS and YYNGEE. V was cut by 4 bases and J by 3 bases, with 16 bases left in between. CDR3: CASSFGTGKKETQYF. As DNA, the CDR3 is TGTGCCAGCAGCTTCGGCACAGGGAAGAAAGAGACCCAGTACTTC. The full variable domain, rest sourced from reference TRBV9 and TRBJ2-5, is DSGVTQTPKHLITATGQRVTLRCSPRSGDLSVYWYQQSLDQGLQFLIQYYNGEERAKGNILERFSAQQFPDLHSELNLSSLELGDSALYFCASSFGTGKKETQYFGPGTRLLVL.

This clone has a handful of counts. The J gene is TRBJ2-7, the V gene TRBV23-1; TRBD1 agrees at 7 bases. TRBV23-1 is identified as an open reading frame with a role that is uncertain. V was pared by 5 bases and J by 2 bases, with 6 bases of the junction left unmatched. This CDR3 contains 14 residues. The CDR3 nucleotides are TGCGCCAGCAGTACAAACAGGGGAACCTACGAGCAGTACTTC. It specifies CASSTNRGTYEQYF.

This chain links TRBV27 with TRBJ2-3; tentatively, D is TRBD1 (5 bases). V shed 5 bases and J shed 2 bases, with 14 bases lying between them. Looked up from germline, CDR1 is MNHEY and CDR2 is SMNVEV (reference sequence). This CDR3 comprises 15 residues. CDR3 bases: TGTGCCAGCAGTCCGACAGCATCTGACACAGATACGCAGTATTTT. Its translation is CASSPTASDTDTQYF.